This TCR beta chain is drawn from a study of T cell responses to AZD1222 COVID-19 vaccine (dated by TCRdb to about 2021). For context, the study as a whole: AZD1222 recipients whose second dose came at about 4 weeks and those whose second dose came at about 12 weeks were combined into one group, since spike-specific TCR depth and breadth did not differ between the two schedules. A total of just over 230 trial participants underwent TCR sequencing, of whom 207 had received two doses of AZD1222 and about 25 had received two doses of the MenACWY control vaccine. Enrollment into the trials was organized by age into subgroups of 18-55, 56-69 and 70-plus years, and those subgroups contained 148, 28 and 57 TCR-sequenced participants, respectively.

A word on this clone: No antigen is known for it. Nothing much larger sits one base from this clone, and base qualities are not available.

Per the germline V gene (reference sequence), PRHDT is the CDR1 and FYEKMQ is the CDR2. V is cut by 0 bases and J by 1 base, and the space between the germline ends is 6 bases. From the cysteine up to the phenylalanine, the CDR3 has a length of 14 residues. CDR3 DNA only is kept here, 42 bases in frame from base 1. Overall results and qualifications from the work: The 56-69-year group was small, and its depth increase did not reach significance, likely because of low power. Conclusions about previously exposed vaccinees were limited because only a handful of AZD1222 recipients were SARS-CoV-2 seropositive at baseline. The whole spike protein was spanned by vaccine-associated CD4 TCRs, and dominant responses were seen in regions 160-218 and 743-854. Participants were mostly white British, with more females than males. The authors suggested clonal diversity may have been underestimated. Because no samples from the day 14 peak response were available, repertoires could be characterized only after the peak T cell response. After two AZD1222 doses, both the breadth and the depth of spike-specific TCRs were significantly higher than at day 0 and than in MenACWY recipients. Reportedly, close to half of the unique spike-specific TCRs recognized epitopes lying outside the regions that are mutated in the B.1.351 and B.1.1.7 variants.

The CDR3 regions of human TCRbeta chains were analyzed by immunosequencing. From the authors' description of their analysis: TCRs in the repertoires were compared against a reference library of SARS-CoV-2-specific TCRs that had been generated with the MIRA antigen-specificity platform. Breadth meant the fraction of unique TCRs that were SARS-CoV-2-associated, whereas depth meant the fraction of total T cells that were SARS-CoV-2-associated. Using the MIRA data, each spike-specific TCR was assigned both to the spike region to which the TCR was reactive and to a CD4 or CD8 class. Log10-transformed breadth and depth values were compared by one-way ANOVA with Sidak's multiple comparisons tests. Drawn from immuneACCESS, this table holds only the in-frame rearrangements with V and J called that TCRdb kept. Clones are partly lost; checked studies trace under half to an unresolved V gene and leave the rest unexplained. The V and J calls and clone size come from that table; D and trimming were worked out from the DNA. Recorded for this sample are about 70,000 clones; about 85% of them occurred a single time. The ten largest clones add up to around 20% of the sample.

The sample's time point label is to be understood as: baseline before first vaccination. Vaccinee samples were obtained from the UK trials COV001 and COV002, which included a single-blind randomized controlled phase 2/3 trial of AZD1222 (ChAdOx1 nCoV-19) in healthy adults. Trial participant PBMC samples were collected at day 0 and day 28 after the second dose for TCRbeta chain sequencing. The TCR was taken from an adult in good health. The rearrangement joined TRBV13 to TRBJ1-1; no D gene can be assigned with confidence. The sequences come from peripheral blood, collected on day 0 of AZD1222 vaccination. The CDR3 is CASSLGEGNTEAFF. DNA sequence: TGTGCCAGCAGCTTAGGCGAAGGGAACACTGAAGCTTTCTTT.